These T cell receptor beta chains were read from a single sample in a study of OX40 agonist ivuxolimab in advanced cancers. Measured with immunoSEQ multiplex PCR; TCRdb has only the in-frame clones, and not every one. This sample has 80,000 to 95,000 clones, with around 85% found just once. Here the sequenced sample was CD4+ or CD8+ T cells sorted from blood, taken in a trial of the OX40 agonist ivuxolimab. Receptors were obtained from an adult with an advanced solid tumor such as melanoma, head and neck, liver or kidney cancer. Each CDR3 is given with its conserved first and last residue. A D gene is named only where the DNA matches it firmly. The listing skips clone size in some rows; elsewhere it reads once, few, many or a size class.

>TRBD1|TRBV5-1|.|14|TRBJ2-1
CASTRTGVDNEQFF
TGCGCCAGCACCCGGACAGGGGTAGACAATGAGCAGTTCTTC
>TRBD2|TRBV2|.|16|TRBJ2-1
CASSEAGGGGYNEQFF
TGTGCCAGCAGTGAGGCTGGCGGGGGGGGGTACAATGAGCAGTTCTTC
>.|TRBV27|.|13|TRBJ1-2
CASSSGLGYGYTF
TGTGCCAGCAGCTCAGGGTTGGGGTATGGCTACACCTTC
>.|TRBV18|.|15|TRBJ1-5
CASSSRGIGNQPQHF
TGTGCCAGCTCAAGTAGGGGTATCGGCAATCAGCCCCAGCATTTT
>.|TRBV10-3|.|13|TRBJ1-1
CAISAVGITEAFF
TGTGCCATCAGTGCTGTGGGGATCACTGAAGCTTTCTTT
>.|TRBV30|few|15|TRBJ1-6
CAWTEVGVYNSPLHF
TGTGCCTGGACCGAAGTGGGGGTTTACAATTCACCCCTCCACTTT
>.|TRBV11-3|.|15|TRBJ1-2
CASSTRLSRNYGYTF
TGTGCCAGCAGCACCCGACTAAGTCGGAACTATGGCTACACCTTC
>.|TRBV5-6|.|14|TRBJ1-4
CASSSFLGNEKLFF
TGTGCCAGCAGCTCTTTTCTCGGGAATGAAAAACTGTTTTTT
>.|TRBV4-3|.|16|TRBJ1-2
CASSQERSWARDGYTF
TGCGCCAGCAGCCAAGAAAGAAGTTGGGCCAGGGATGGCTACACCTTC
>TRBD2|TRBV7-7|once|15|TRBJ2-3
CASSASGGAADTQYF
TGTGCTAGCAGCGCTAGCGGGGGGGCCGCAGATACGCAGTATTTT
>.|TRBV10-3|.|16|TRBJ1-4
CAISLLPGGENEKLFF
TGTGCCATCAGCCTTTTGCCGGGGGGGGAGAATGAAAAACTGTTTTTT